The 15 T cell receptor beta chains given below trace back to one sample, sequenced in a study of naive CD8 T cells in extremely preterm neonates. Method: immunoSEQ multiplex PCR; TCRdb's copy keeps in-frame clones and lacks some. This sample has several thousand clones; 95% to 98% occur once, and the top ten carry over 0.3%. The sample consisted of naive CD8+ T cells from blood. These receptors all stem from a human donor in good health.

V usage is TRBV28 and J usage is TRBJ2-7; TRBD1 is a possible D gene (7 bases). Trimming removed 3 bases at V and 5 bases at J, with 20 bases between. Germline V lookup: CDR1 MDHEN, CDR2 SYDVKM. This CDR3 region has 16 residues. The DNA for the CDR3 is TGTGCCAGCAGTTTCGAGGTCAGGGGGGTTTGGAACGAGCAGTACTTC. This sequence encodes CASSFEVRGVWNEQYF.

V gene TRBV11-3 combines with J gene TRBJ2-6; D not resolved. The CDR3 is made up of 13 amino acids. Germline CDR1 is SGHNT and CDR2 is YENEEA. V gave up 3 bases and J gave up 3 bases, with 3 bases separating them. The chain's CDR3 is CASSFYGANVLTF. The CDR3 nucleotides are TGTGCCAGCAGCTTCTATGGGGCCAACGTCCTGACTTTC.

The chain joins TRBV13 to TRBJ2-3; D is unclear. Germline CDR1 is PRHDT and CDR2 is FYEKMQ (reference sequence). V was pared by 5 bases and J by 0 bases, with 9 bases between. The CDR3 spans 14 residues. CDR3 in DNA: TGTGCCAGCAGCCTCAGGCCTAGCACAGATACGCAGTATTTT. As protein: CASSLRPSTDTQYF.

The V call is TRBV7-9, the J call TRBJ2-1; D may be TRBD2 (6 bases). This CDR3 is built from 13 residues. Germline V CDR1 and CDR2: SEHNR, FQNEAQ (reference sequence). V shed 6 bases and J shed 3 bases, with 9 bases lying between them. As DNA, the CDR3 is TGTGCCAGCAGTACGGGGGACTACAATGAGCAGTTCTTC. It specifies CASSTGDYNEQFF.

The gene calls are TRBV6-5 and TRBJ2-7; 14 bases fit TRBD2. Germline CDR1 is MNHEY and CDR2 is SVGAGI. The CDR3 contains 12 residues. Losses at the gene ends were 6 bases for V and 11 bases for J; bases not matched to a gene: 3. Here the CDR3 reads CASREGLAGEYF. The CDR3, as DNA: TGTGCCAGCAGGGAGGGACTAGCGGGAGAGTACTTC.

Concerning this clone itself: The junction departs from the called germline gene at one end, perhaps through a read error. The rearrangement uses TRBV19 and TRBJ2-5, with D maybe TRBD2 (6 bases). Germline V gene sequence: CDR1 LNHDA, CDR2 SQIVND (reference sequence). This CDR3 is built from 16 residues. The DNA for the CDR3 is TGTGCCAGTAGTATATTCTACCGGAGGGATCAAGATACCCAGTACTTC. It yields the protein CASSIFYRRDQDTQYF.

CDR3 protein: CASSFTGSYNEQFF. The CDR3 bases are TGTGCCAGCAGCTTTACGGGATCCTACAATGAGCAGTTCTTC. This chain connects TRBV7-6 to TRBJ2-1, with D possibly being TRBD2 (5 bases). V lost 3 bases and J lost 1, with 7 bases in between. The germline V gene has CDR1 SGHVS and CDR2 FNYEAQ. This CDR3 has 14 amino acids.

The rearrangement uses TRBV5-1 and TRBJ2-7; 13 positions agree with TRBD2. This CDR3 has 15 residues. V dropped 4 bases and J dropped 7; count of bases not matched to a gene: 8. Looked up from germline, CDR1 is SGHRS and CDR2 is YFSETQ. The CDR3 region is CASSGWTSGSGEQYF. In DNA, the CDR3 is TGCGCCAGCAGCGGATGGACTAGCGGGAGCGGAGAGCAGTACTTC. The full variable domain, completed using reference TRBV5-1 and TRBJ2-7, is KAGVTQTPRYLIKTRGQQVTLSCSPISGHRSVSWYQQTPGQGLQFLFEYFSETQRNKGNFPGRFSGRQFSNSRSEMNVSTLELGDSALYLCASSGWTSGSGEQYFGPGTRLTVT.

This rearrangement joins TRBV30 to TRBJ1-1; D might be TRBD1 (5 bases). This CDR3 region has 13 residues. Trimming took 0 bases from V and 5 from J, leaving 10 bases between them. The germline gives CDR1 GTSNPN, CDR2 SVGIG (reference sequence). CDR3 region: CAWSVTGGTEAFF. CDR3 DNA sequence: TGTGCCTGGAGTGTAACGGGGGGAACTGAAGCTTTCTTT.

This chain uses TRBV11-2 with TRBJ2-7; unclear D gene. In germline, CDR1 is SGHAT, CDR2 FQNNGV. V was trimmed by 8 bases and J by 2 bases, leaving 4 bases between them. The CDR3 contains 10 residues. CDR3 amino acids: CASGPYEQYF. CDR3 in DNA: TGTGCCAGCGGGCCCTACGAGCAGTACTTC.

This clone was counted once. CDR3 in amino acids: CASSTGQGALDTQYF. For the CDR3, the DNA is TGTGCCAGCAGCACCGGACAGGGGGCTTTGGATACCCAGTACTTC. The gene calls are TRBV7-2 and TRBJ2-5; the match to TRBD1 covers 11 bases. Trimming cost V 5 bases and J 8 bases; bases outside gene matches: 10. The CDR3 extends over 15 amino acids. Per the germline V gene, CDR1 is SGHTA and CDR2 is FQGNSA.

The V call is TRBV27, the J call TRBJ2-7; 10 bases match TRBD1. The germline gives CDR1 MNHEY, CDR2 SMNVEV (reference sequence). V dropped 5 bases and J dropped 3; count of bases not matched to a gene: 7. CDR3 size: 15 residues. CDR3 coding DNA: TGTGCCAGCAGTCCTGGGACAGGGGCGTACTACGAGCAGTACTTC. As protein: CASSPGTGAYYEQYF.

V and J are TRBV13 and TRBJ2-5; 7 bases agree with TRBD2. The J call could be wrong; TRBJ2-7 is a better fit for the DNA end. In germline, CDR1 is PRHDT, CDR2 FYEKMQ (reference sequence). CDR3 length: 15 residues. CDR3: CASSLVGRERDEQYF. Here the CDR3 DNA reads TGTGCCAGCAGCTTAGTGGGGCGGGAGAGGGACGAGCAGTACTTC.

The chain joins TRBV7-9 to TRBJ2-1, with TRBD2 matching 15 bases. Losses at the gene ends were 8 bases for V and 10 bases for J; bases not matched to a gene: 6. This CDR3 is 14 amino acids long. Germline loops: CDR1 SEHNR, CDR2 FQNEAQ (reference sequence). CDR3 nucleotides: TGTGCCAGCGGGGGACTAGCGGGAGGATGGGAGCAGTTCTTC. Amino acids: CASGGLAGGWEQFF. Variable domain in full (rest from reference TRBV7-9 and TRBJ2-1): DTGVSQNPRHKITKRGQNVTFRCDPISEHNRLYWYRQTLGQGPEFLTYFQNEAQLEKSRLLSDRFSAERPKGSFSTLEIQRTEQGDSAMYLCASGGLAGGWEQFFGPGTRLTVL.

The chain carries TRBV5-4 and TRBJ1-1; D is perhaps TRBD1 (5 bases). The CDR3 has 13 amino acids. Per germline, CDR1 SGHNT and CDR2 YYREEE (reference sequence). V dropped 2 bases and J dropped 5 bases, with 10 bases sitting between them. The CDR3 DNA sequence: TGTGCCAGCAGCTTCTTTGGGGGGACTGAAGCTTTCTTT. Its translation: CASSFFGGTEAFF.